This T cell receptor (beta chain) was retrieved from a study of blood T cell repertoires in COVID-19. The CDR3 has 14 residues. CDR1 is LNHDA and CDR2 is SQIVND in the germline V gene (reference sequence). V gave up 4 bases and J gave up 2 bases; unmatched junction bases: 5. The Seattle site enrolled patients during active infection and followed them longitudinally. In the original workflow: It was from reference gene primer amplification that nucleated cell counts were estimated. Only in-frame clones appear in the TCRdb table, and some are missing; sequencing was by immunoSEQ multiplex PCR. V and J calls and clone size come straight from that table; D and trimming were deduced from the DNA. Of a few hundred thousand clones listed, roughly 90% are singletons. To note about this clone: Other DNA sequences within the sample encode an identical CDR3.

Material for sequencing was peripheral blood. V usage is TRBV19 and J usage is TRBJ2-7, with 7 nucleotides matching TRBD2. This TCR was recovered from a woman aged 25 to 39 with COVID-19, enrolled during active disease. CDR3 nucleotide sequence: TGTGCCAGTAGTACCTCTAGCGGTACCTACGAGCAGTACTTC. Translated, it gives CASSTSSGTYEQYF.